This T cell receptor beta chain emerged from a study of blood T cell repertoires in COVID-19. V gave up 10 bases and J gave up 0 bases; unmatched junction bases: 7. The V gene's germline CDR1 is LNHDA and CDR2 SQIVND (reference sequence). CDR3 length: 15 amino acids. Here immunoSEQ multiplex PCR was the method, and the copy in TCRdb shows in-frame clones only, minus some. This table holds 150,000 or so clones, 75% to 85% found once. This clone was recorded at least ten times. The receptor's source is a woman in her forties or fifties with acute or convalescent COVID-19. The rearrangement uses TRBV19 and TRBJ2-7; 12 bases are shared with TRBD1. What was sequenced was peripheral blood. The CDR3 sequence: CATLEGQGASYEQYF. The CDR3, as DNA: TGTGCCACCCTAGAGGGACAGGGGGCCTCCTACGAGCAGTACTTC.